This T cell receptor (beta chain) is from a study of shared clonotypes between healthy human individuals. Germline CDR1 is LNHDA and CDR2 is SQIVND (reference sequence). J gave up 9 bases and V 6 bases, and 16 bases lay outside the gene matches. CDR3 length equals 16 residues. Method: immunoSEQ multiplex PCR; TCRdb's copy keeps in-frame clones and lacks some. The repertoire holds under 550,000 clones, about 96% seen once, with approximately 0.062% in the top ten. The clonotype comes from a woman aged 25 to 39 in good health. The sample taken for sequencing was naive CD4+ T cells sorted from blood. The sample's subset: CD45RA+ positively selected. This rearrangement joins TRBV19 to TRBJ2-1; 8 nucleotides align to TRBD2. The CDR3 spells CASRTSGTSIYGEQFF. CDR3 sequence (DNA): TGTGCCAGTAGGACCTCGGGGACTAGTATTTACGGTGAGCAGTTCTTC.